The text below deals with one T cell receptor beta chain. Its antigen remains unknown. Sequencing used immunoSEQ multiplex PCR; TCRdb keeps in-frame clones, though not all of them. The table includes roughly 84,000 clones, roughly 80% detected once. V lost 2 bases to trimming and J lost 0 bases; unmatched junction nucleotides: 6. Germline lookup yields CDR1 ENHRY and CDR2 SYGVKD. CDR3 length: 16 residues. The data originate from a study of PD-1 blockade in mismatch repair-deficient tumors. Study context: Patients had 12 mismatch repair-deficient cancer types, all previously treated and progressing.

Study conclusions and caveats: Tumor-resident clones, often undetectable pretreatment in blood, expanded then contracted after pembrolizumab.

The input for sequencing was peripheral blood, taken 12 weeks after starting pembrolizumab. The gene calls are TRBV10-3 and TRBJ2-5; 7 positions agree with TRBD1. The sequence came from an adult with mismatch repair-deficient cancer. The CDR3 DNA follows: TGTGCCATCAGTGAGCGAGAACAGGGGTACCAAGAGACCCAGTACTTC. It specifies CAISEREQGYQETQYF.